This entry describes one T cell receptor beta chain. The data are from a study of blood T cell repertoires in COVID-19. Seattle researchers signed up patients amid active infection and tracked them longitudinally. Assay used: immunoSEQ multiplex PCR; TCRdb lists only in-frame clones, some missing. The profile shows 130,000 to 150,000 clones, around 79% of them singletons. The CDR3 extends over 15 amino acids. In germline, CDR1 is SGHNT, CDR2 YYREEE (reference sequence). The trim removed 1 base at V and 6 bases at J, leaving 3 bases unmatched. This sequence was found in a woman aged 70 to 79 with COVID-19, enrolled during active disease. The sample comprised peripheral blood. V usage is TRBV5-4 and J usage is TRBJ1-4; 10 nucleotides match TRBD1. The CDR3 protein is CASSLTGTGDEKLFF. CDR3 sequence (DNA): TGTGCCAGCAGCTTGACCGGGACAGGGGATGAAAAACTGTTTTTT.